These T cell receptor beta chains were read from a single sample in a study of shared clonotypes between healthy human individuals. Some clones are missing from TCRdb's copy, which holds only in-frame ones; the method was immunoSEQ multiplex PCR. The sample consists of millions of clones, 85% to 95% of them appearing once. Sequencing was carried out using naive CD8+ T cells sorted from blood. The source is a man aged 18 to 30 in good health. Both conserved end residues are part of each CDR3. The D gene is left open where the match is weak. Some rows have no size entry. The others give once, few or many, or a class for an expanded clone.

J: TRBJ2-7; D: NA; size: NA; V: TRBV7-6; CDR3: CASSSGAYEQYF; DNA: TGTGCCAGCAGCTCCGGAGCCTACGAGCAGTACTTC
J: TRBJ2-2; D: NA; size: NA; V: TRBV27; CDR3: CASSETTNTGELFF; DNA: TGTGCCAGCAGTGAGACAACGAACACCGGGGAGCTGTTTTTT
J: TRBJ2-7; D: NA; size: NA; V: TRBV7-9; CDR3: CASTGWGSYEQYF; DNA: TGTGCCAGCACGGGATGGGGGTCCTACGAGCAGTACTTC
J: TRBJ1-3; D: NA; size: NA; V: TRBV28; CDR3: CASKLDSDSGNTIYF; DNA: TGTGCCAGCAAACTGGACTCCGACTCTGGAAACACCATATATTTT
J: TRBJ1-6; D: TRBD1; size: few; V: TRBV9; CDR3: CASSEGDSSSPLHF; DNA: TGTGCCAGCAGCGAAGGGGACAGTTCTTCACCCCTCCACTTT
J: TRBJ1-3; D: NA; size: NA; V: TRBV4-1; CDR3: CASSQVGASSGNTIYF; DNA: TGCGCCAGCAGCCAAGTTGGGGCTAGCTCTGGAAACACCATATATTTT
J: TRBJ1-6; D: TRBD1; size: NA; V: TRBV14; CDR3: CASSPTGNNSPLHF; DNA: TGTGCCAGCAGCCCGACAGGGAATAATTCACCCCTCCACTTT
J: TRBJ2-1; D: TRBD2; size: NA; V: TRBV2; CDR3: CASSGILAGGDNEQFF; DNA: TGTGCCAGCAGTGGAATACTAGCGGGAGGGGACAATGAGCAGTTCTTC
J: TRBJ2-3; D: NA; size: NA; V: TRBV5-1; CDR3: CASSLLGIGDTQYF; DNA: TGCGCCAGCAGCTTGCTAGGGATCGGGGATACGCAGTATTTT
J: TRBJ2-1; D: NA; size: NA; V: TRBV5-1; CDR3: CASSLNPDYNEQFF; DNA: TGCGCCAGCAGCTTGAATCCCGACTACAATGAGCAGTTCTTC
J: TRBJ2-7; D: TRBD1; size: NA; V: TRBV5-4; CDR3: CASRRQGQTYEQYF; DNA: TGTGCCAGCAGACGACAGGGCCAAACCTACGAGCAGTACTTC
J: TRBJ2-7; D: NA; size: NA; V: TRBV29-1; CDR3: CSAEQGGEQYF; DNA: TGCAGCGCCGAACAGGGAGGCGAGCAGTACTTC
J: TRBJ2-2; D: NA; size: NA; V: TRBV6-5; CDR3: CASRETYVTGELFF; DNA: TGTGCCAGCAGGGAGACTTATGTAACCGGGGAGCTGTTTTTT
J: TRBJ2-7; D: NA; size: NA; V: TRBV6-5; CDR3: CASGYPAIGEQYF; DNA: TGTGCCAGCGGCTACCCGGCGATTGGAGAGCAGTACTTC
J: TRBJ1-1; D: NA; size: NA; V: TRBV21-1; CDR3: CASSKGCAFF; DNA: TGTGCCAGCAGCAAGGGGTGTGCTTTCTTT
J: TRBJ1-5; D: TRBD1; size: NA; V: TRBV27; CDR3: CASSFRDSSNQPQHF; DNA: TGTGCCAGCAGCTTCCGGGACAGTAGCAATCAGCCCCAGCATTTT
J: TRBJ2-1; D: TRBD2; size: NA; V: TRBV5-4; CDR3: CASSPGLAVYNEQFF; DNA: TGTGCCAGCAGCCCGGGACTAGCGGTTTACAATGAGCAGTTCTTC
J: TRBJ2-1; D: TRBD2; size: once; V: TRBV9; CDR3: CASSPRGAGGAYNEQFF; DNA: TGTGCCAGCAGCCCCCGTGGAGCGGGAGGGGCCTACAATGAGCAGTTCTTC
J: TRBJ2-7; D: NA; size: NA; V: TRBV4-1; CDR3: CASSHTGPYEQYF; DNA: TGCGCCAGCAGCCATACAGGGCCGTACGAGCAGTACTTC
J: TRBJ2-7; D: NA; size: NA; V: TRBV6-5; CDR3: CASSYSFQDEQYF; DNA: TGTGCCAGCAGTTACTCGTTTCAGGACGAGCAGTACTTC
J: TRBJ2-7; D: NA; size: NA; V: TRBV27; CDR3: CASSGGSYEQYF; DNA: TGTGCCAGCAGTGGGGGGTCCTACGAGCAGTACTTC
J: TRBJ2-3; D: NA; size: NA; V: TRBV10-3; CDR3: CAISEQQSTDTQYF; DNA: TGTGCCATCAGTGAGCAACAAAGTACAGATACGCAGTATTTT
J: TRBJ2-7; D: NA; size: NA; V: TRBV10-2; CDR3: CASSESLEGTYEQYF; DNA: TGCGCCAGCAGTGAGTCGTTGGAGGGGACCTACGAGCAGTACTTC
J: TRBJ1-2; D: NA; size: NA; V: TRBV4-2; CDR3: CASSQGTVGNYGYTF; DNA: TGTGCCAGCAGCCAAGGGACTGTGGGGAACTATGGCTACACCTTC
J: TRBJ2-1; D: TRBD1; size: NA; V: TRBV19; CDR3: CATATGDYYNEQFF; DNA: TGTGCCACCGCAACAGGGGATTACTACAATGAGCAGTTCTTC
J: TRBJ1-5; D: NA; size: NA; V: TRBV7-6; CDR3: CASSSGAGGPQHF; DNA: TGTGCCAGCAGCTCAGGGGCCGGGGGGCCCCAGCATTTT
J: TRBJ2-3; D: TRBD1; size: NA; V: TRBV9; CDR3: CASSAEGQPGREGGTDTQYF; DNA: TGTGCCAGCAGCGCAGAGGGACAGCCGGGGCGAGAAGGTGGTACAGATACGCAGTATTTT
J: TRBJ2-2; D: NA; size: few; V: TRBV13; CDR3: CASSPYGTNTGELFF; DNA: TGTGCCAGCAGCCCGTACGGGACGAACACCGGGGAGCTGTTTTTT
J: TRBJ2-7; D: NA; size: NA; V: TRBV2; CDR3: CASSESGPSEEQYF; DNA: TGTGCCAGCAGTGAAAGCGGGCCTAGTGAGGAGCAGTACTTC
J: TRBJ2-7; D: TRBD2; size: NA; V: TRBV13; CDR3: CASSPRGLALYEQYF; DNA: TGTGCCAGCAGCCCAAGAGGACTAGCGCTCTACGAGCAGTACTTC
J: TRBJ2-7; D: NA; size: NA; V: TRBV9; CDR3: CASSVGDAYEQYF; DNA: TGTGCCAGCAGCGTAGGGGACGCTTACGAGCAGTACTTC
J: TRBJ1-5; D: NA; size: NA; V: TRBV2; CDR3: CASSGGGGGNQPQHF; DNA: TGTGCCAGCAGTGGTGGGGGCGGGGGGAACCAGCCCCAGCATTTT
J: TRBJ2-1; D: TRBD1; size: NA; V: TRBV30; CDR3: CAWRETGDEQFF; DNA: TGTGCCTGGAGGGAGACAGGGGATGAGCAGTTCTTC
J: TRBJ2-7; D: NA; size: NA; V: TRBV27; CDR3: CASSLSVADGSYEQYF; DNA: TGTGCCAGCAGTTTATCGGTAGCGGATGGCTCCTACGAGCAGTACTTC
J: TRBJ2-4; D: NA; size: NA; V: TRBV7-9; CDR3: CASSSRDGSVGQNIQYF; DNA: TGTGCCAGCAGCTCTCGTGACGGATCAGTTGGGCAAAACATTCAGTACTTC
J: TRBJ2-1; D: TRBD1; size: NA; V: TRBV2; CDR3: CASSPGTGWGEQFF; DNA: TGTGCCAGCAGTCCCGGGACAGGGTGGGGTGAGCAGTTCTTC
J: TRBJ2-1; D: TRBD2; size: once; V: TRBV5-4; CDR3: CASSPGGGTYNEQFF; DNA: TGTGCCAGCAGCCCCGGCGGGGGAACTTACAATGAGCAGTTCTTC
J: TRBJ2-1; D: NA; size: NA; V: TRBV5-1; CDR3: CASSPFDKGPYNEQFF; DNA: TGCGCCAGCAGCCCCTTTGACAAGGGCCCCTACAATGAGCAGTTCTTC
J: TRBJ2-5; D: NA; size: NA; V: TRBV20-1; CDR3: CSARLVETQYF; DNA: TGCAGTGCTAGACTAGTCGAGACCCAGTACTTC
J: TRBJ2-7; D: TRBD1; size: NA; V: TRBV27; CDR3: CASSPSQGALPYEQYF; DNA: TGTGCCAGCAGTCCCTCGCAGGGGGCTCTCCCCTACGAGCAGTACTTC
J: TRBJ2-6; D: NA; size: few; V: TRBV29-1; CDR3: CSVEDNRGALSGANVLTF; DNA: TGCAGCGTTGAAGATAATAGGGGGGCCCTCTCTGGGGCCAACGTCCTGACTTTC
J: TRBJ2-5; D: NA; size: NA; V: TRBV2; CDR3: CASSEGVGRETQYF; DNA: TGTGCCAGCAGTGAAGGGGTAGGGCGAGAGACCCAGTACTTC
J: TRBJ2-3; D: NA; size: NA; V: TRBV6-6; CDR3: CASSYWGLTDTQYF; DNA: TGTGCCAGCAGTTACTGGGGACTCACAGATACGCAGTATTTT
J: TRBJ2-7; D: TRBD1; size: NA; V: TRBV5-6; CDR3: CASSDDRASFEQYF; DNA: TGTGCCAGCAGCGACGACAGGGCCTCCTTCGAGCAGTACTTC
J: TRBJ1-2; D: NA; size: NA; V: TRBV28; CDR3: CASSGGMTNYGYTF; DNA: TGTGCCAGCAGTGGGGGGATGACTAACTATGGCTACACCTTC
J: TRBJ1-2; D: NA; size: NA; V: TRBV7-9; CDR3: CASSLVGVDYGYTF; DNA: TGTGCCAGCAGCTTAGTCGGGGTCGACTATGGCTACACCTTC
J: TRBJ2-5; D: NA; size: NA; V: TRBV6-6; CDR3: CASSYGGQETQYF; DNA: TGTGCCAGCAGTTACGGGGGGCAAGAGACCCAGTACTTC
J: TRBJ2-1; D: TRBD2; size: NA; V: TRBV6-5; CDR3: CASSYSTSSYYNEQFF; DNA: TGTGCCAGCAGTTACTCGACTAGCTCGTACTACAATGAGCAGTTCTTC